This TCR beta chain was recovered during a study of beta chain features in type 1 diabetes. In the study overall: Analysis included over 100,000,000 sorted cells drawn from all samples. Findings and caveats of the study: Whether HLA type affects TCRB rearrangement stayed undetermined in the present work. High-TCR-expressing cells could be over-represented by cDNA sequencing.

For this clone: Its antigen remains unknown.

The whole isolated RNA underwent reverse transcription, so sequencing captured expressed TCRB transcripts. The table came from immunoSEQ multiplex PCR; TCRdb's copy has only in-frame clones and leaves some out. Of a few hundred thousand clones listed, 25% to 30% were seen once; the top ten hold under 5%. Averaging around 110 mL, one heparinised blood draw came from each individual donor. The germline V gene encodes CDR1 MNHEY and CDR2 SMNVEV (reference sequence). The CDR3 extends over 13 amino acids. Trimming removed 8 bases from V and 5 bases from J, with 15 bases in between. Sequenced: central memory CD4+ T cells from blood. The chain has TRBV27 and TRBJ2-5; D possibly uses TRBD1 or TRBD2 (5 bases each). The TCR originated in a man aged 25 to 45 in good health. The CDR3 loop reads CASGPGPKETQYF. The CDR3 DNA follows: TGTGCCAGCGGCCCGGGACCCAAGGAGACCCAGTACTTC.